Following are 11 T cell receptor beta chains from one sample sequenced in a study of somatic mutations in cytotoxic T cells in rheumatoid arthritis. Measured with immunoSEQ multiplex PCR; TCRdb has only the in-frame clones, and not every one. The data hold roughly 15,000 clones, with more than 65% observed a single time. Sequencing was carried out using CD8+ T cells sorted from blood. The source of these receptors is an adult with rheumatoid arthritis.

The chain joins TRBV19 to TRBJ1-1; TRBD1 aligns across 12 bases. This CDR3 has 15 amino acids. The germline V gene encodes CDR1 LNHDA and CDR2 SQIVND (reference sequence). The V segment lost 4 bases and the J segment 4 bases; nucleotides outside the gene matches: 4. The CDR3 coding sequence is TGTGCCAGTAGTAACGGGGACAGGGGGCCCACTGAAGCTTTCTTT. Translating it yields CASSNGDRGPTEAFF.

This clone was seen a single time. This chain joins TRBV2 and TRBJ2-7, with D perhaps TRBD2 (7 bases). The V end was cut by 0 bases, the J end by 6 bases, with 18 bases between. CDR1 and CDR2 from the germline V gene are SNHLY and FYNNEI. The CDR3 has 16 residues. The CDR3: CASSEATRGAGGEQYF. CDR3 bases: TGTGCCAGCAGTGAAGCGACTCGGGGGGCAGGAGGCGAGCAGTACTTC.

The gene calls are TRBV7-9 and TRBJ2-3; 7 nucleotides line up with TRBD1. This CDR3 is built from 15 residues. Germline CDR1 SEHNR, CDR2 FQNEAQ (reference sequence). The J segment lost 3 bases and the V segment lost 6 bases, leaving 9 bases of the junction unmatched. CDR3 DNA: TGTGCCAGCAGAGAGATTCAGGGGGAGACAGATACGCAGTATTTT. Residues: CASREIQGETDTQYF.

The chain has TRBV7-8 and TRBJ2-7; D perhaps matches TRBD1 (6 bases). CDR3 size: 17 residues. Germline CDR1 is SGHVS and CDR2 is FQNEAQ. V was pared by 4 bases and J by 1 base, with 20 bases between. The CDR3, as DNA: TGTGCCAGCAGCTCCTTAGGGGGAGCTCCGTTATCCTACGAGCAGTACTTC. It yields the protein CASSSLGGAPLSYEQYF.

The chain links TRBV11-3 to TRBJ2-1, with 12 bases matching TRBD2. V lost 5 bases, J lost 4 bases, and 3 bases stayed unmatched. The CDR3 has 15 residues. Germline V lookup: CDR1 SGHNT, CDR2 YENEEA. The DNA for the CDR3 is TGTGCCAGCAGCCCGGGACTAGCGGGTTACAATGAGCAGTTCTTC. Protein: CASSPGLAGYNEQFF.

The chain couples TRBV27 to TRBJ1-6; D is unclear. The CDR3 sequence is 14 residues long. The V gene's germline CDR1 is MNHEY and CDR2 SMNVEV (reference sequence). Trimming pared 5 bases from V and 1 base from J, leaving 6 bases between. CDR3 nucleotides: TGTGCCAGCAGTGCCGGGTCCTATAATTCACCCCTCCACTTT. Translated, it gives CASSAGSYNSPLHF.

This chain uses TRBV5-8 with TRBJ2-7, with D uncertain. In germline, CDR1 is SGHTS, CDR2 YDEGEE. CDR3 length: 15 amino acids. The V end was cut by 4 bases, the J end by 4 bases, with 18 bases between. DNA of the CDR3: TGTGCCAGCAGCACCGGACCCGGAGCTACGTACGAGCAGTACTTC. As protein: CASSTGPGATYEQYF. The whole variable domain, filled in from reference TRBV5-8 and TRBJ2-7, reads EAGVTQSPTHLIKTRGQQATLRCSPISGHTSVYWYQQALGLGLQFLLWYDEGEERNRGNFPPRFSGRQFPNYSSELNVNALELEDSALYLCASSTGPGATYEQYFGPGTRLTVT.

The gene calls are TRBV2 and TRBJ2-7, with D tentatively TRBD1 or TRBD2 (6 bases each). V was cut by 0 bases and J by 1 base, with 10 bases left in between. Per germline, CDR1 SNHLY and CDR2 FYNNEI. The CDR3 spans 15 residues. CDR3 coding DNA: TGTGCCAGCAGTGAAGCCGAGGGGGGTTCCTACGAGCAGTACTTC. Its translation: CASSEAEGGSYEQYF.

The chain has TRBV9 and TRBJ2-5; tentatively, D is TRBD2 (5 bases). With the DNA end fitting TRBJ2-7 better, the J assignment may be wrong. CDR3 size: 13 residues. CDR1 and CDR2 from the germline V gene are SGDLS and YYNGEE. This CDR3 reads CASSYEGDYEQYF. CDR3 bases: TGTGCCAGCAGCTATGAGGGCGACTACGAGCAGTACTTC.

The chain combines TRBV6-5 with TRBJ2-3; TRBD2 is a possible D gene (5 bases). Trimming cost V 1 base and J 5 bases, with 16 bases left between them. This CDR3 contains 16 residues. Germline-derived CDR1 and CDR2 are MNHEY and SVGAGI. The CDR3 nucleotides are TGTGCCAGCAGTTACTTTGGGGTCTCGGGGAGAGATACGCAGTATTTT. It yields the protein CASSYFGVSGRDTQYF.

This rearrangement joins TRBV10-3 to TRBJ2-7; possibly TRBD1 for D (6 bases). V was trimmed by 0 bases and J by 2 bases, leaving 14 bases between them. The CDR3 spans 16 residues. Germline V CDR1 and CDR2: ENHRY, SYGVKD. This chain's CDR3 is CAISESPDRKTYEQYF. Written as DNA, the CDR3 is TGTGCCATCAGTGAGTCCCCCGACAGGAAAACCTACGAGCAGTACTTC.